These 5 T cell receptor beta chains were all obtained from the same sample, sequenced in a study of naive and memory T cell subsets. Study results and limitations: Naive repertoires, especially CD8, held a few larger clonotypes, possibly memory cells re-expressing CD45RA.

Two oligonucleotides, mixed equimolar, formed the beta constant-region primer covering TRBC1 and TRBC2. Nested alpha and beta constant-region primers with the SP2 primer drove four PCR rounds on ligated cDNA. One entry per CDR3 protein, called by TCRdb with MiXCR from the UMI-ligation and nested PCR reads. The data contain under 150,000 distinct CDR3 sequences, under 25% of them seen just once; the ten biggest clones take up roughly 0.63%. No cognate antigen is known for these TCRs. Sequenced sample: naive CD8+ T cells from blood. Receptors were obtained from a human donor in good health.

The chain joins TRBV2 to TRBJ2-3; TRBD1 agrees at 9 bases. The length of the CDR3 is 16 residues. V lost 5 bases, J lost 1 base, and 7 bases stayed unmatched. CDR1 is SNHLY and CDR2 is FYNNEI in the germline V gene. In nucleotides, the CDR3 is TGTGCCAGCAGTACGAACCGGGACAGGGGCACAGATACGCAGTATTTT. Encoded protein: CASSTNRDRGTDTQYF.

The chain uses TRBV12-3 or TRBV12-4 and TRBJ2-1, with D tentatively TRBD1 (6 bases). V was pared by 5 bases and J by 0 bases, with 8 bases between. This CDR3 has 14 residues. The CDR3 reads CASSQQGSYNEQFF. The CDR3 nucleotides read TGTGCCAGCAGTCAACAGGGCTCCTACAATGAGCAGTTCTTC.

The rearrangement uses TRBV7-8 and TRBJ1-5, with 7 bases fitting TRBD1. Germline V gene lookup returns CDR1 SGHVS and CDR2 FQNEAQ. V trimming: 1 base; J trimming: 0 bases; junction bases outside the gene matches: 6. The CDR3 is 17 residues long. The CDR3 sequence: CASSLETGENSNQPQHF. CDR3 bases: TGTGCCAGCAGCTTAGAAACAGGGGAGAATAGCAATCAGCCCCAGCATTTT.

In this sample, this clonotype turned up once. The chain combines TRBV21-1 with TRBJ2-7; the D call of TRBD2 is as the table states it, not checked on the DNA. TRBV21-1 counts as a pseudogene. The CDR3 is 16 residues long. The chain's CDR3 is CASSNPLAGGPGEQYF. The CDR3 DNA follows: TGTGCCAGCAGCAACCCACTAGCGGGAGGGCCAGGGGAGCAGTACTTC.

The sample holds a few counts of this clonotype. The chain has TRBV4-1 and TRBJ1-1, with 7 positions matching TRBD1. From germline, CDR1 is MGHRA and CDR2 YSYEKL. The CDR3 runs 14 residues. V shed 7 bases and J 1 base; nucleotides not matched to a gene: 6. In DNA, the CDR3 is TGCGCCAGCATAGGTGAGGGGGCGAACACTGAAGCTTTCTTT. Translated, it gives CASIGEGANTEAFF.